This is a list of T cell receptor beta chains from one sample in a study of blood T cell repertoires in COVID-19. TCRdb's copy holds only in-frame clones and misses some; the assay was immunoSEQ multiplex PCR. The sample contains more than 200,000 clones, roughly 90% of which appear only once. Material: peripheral blood. The receptor set was obtained from a human donor in a cohort sampled during active COVID-19. The CDR3 runs from the conserved cysteine through the conserved F or W. Each record gives: V gene, D gene, J gene, CDR3 length, clone size, CDR3 protein, CDR3 DNA. D genes are given only for firm matches. The size field is filled for only some rows; it gives once, few, many or a size class.

v_call: TRBV6-5
d_call: .
j_call: TRBJ1-3
cdr3_length: 15
clone_size: .
cdr3_aa: CASSRRFLSGNTIYF
cdr3_nt: TGTGCCAGCAGTCGCAGGTTTCTCTCTGGAAACACCATATATTTT

v_call: TRBV5-1
d_call: .
j_call: TRBJ2-2
cdr3_length: 12
clone_size: .
cdr3_aa: CASSSPAGELFF
cdr3_nt: TGCGCCAGCAGCTCCCCCGCCGGGGAGCTGTTTTTT

v_call: TRBV7-2
d_call: TRBD2
j_call: TRBJ2-7
cdr3_length: 17
clone_size: .
cdr3_aa: CASSLVLFGRGSYEQYF
cdr3_nt: TGTGCCAGCAGCTTAGTACTATTCGGGAGGGGGTCCTACGAGCAGTACTTC

v_call: TRBV7-3
d_call: TRBD2
j_call: TRBJ2-1
cdr3_length: 16
clone_size: .
cdr3_aa: CASSLTGLAGEDEQFF
cdr3_nt: TGTGCCAGCAGCTTAACGGGTCTAGCGGGAGAGGATGAGCAGTTCTTC

v_call: TRBV14
d_call: TRBD1
j_call: TRBJ2-3
cdr3_length: 12
clone_size: .
cdr3_aa: CASSLEGQTQYF
cdr3_nt: TGTGCCAGCAGCCTAGAGGGACAGACGCAGTATTTT

v_call: TRBV25-1
d_call: .
j_call: TRBJ1-1
cdr3_length: 14
clone_size: .
cdr3_aa: CASSEQGRGTEAFF
cdr3_nt: TGTGCCAGCAGTGAACAGGGTCGAGGCACTGAAGCTTTCTTT

v_call: TRBV6-5
d_call: TRBD1
j_call: TRBJ2-2
cdr3_length: 13
clone_size: .
cdr3_aa: CASSGGHTGELFF
cdr3_nt: TGTGCCAGCTCAGGGGGCCACACCGGGGAGCTGTTTTTT

v_call: TRBV7-9
d_call: TRBD1
j_call: TRBJ1-1
cdr3_length: 13
clone_size: many
cdr3_aa: CASTWDRNTEAFF
cdr3_nt: TGTGCCAGCACCTGGGACAGGAACACTGAAGCTTTCTTT

v_call: TRBV5-1
d_call: .
j_call: TRBJ2-5
cdr3_length: 15
clone_size: .
cdr3_aa: CASSLDAGGRETQYF
cdr3_nt: TGCGCCAGCAGCTTGGATGCAGGGGGGAGGGAGACCCAGTACTTC

v_call: TRBV27
d_call: .
j_call: TRBJ1-3
cdr3_length: 12
clone_size: .
cdr3_aa: CASSFHGRERVF
cdr3_nt: TGTGCCAGCAGTTTCCACGGTAGGGAGCGGGTTTTT

v_call: TRBV5-1
d_call: .
j_call: TRBJ1-1
cdr3_length: 16
clone_size: .
cdr3_aa: CASSVIAGATNTEAFF
cdr3_nt: TGCGCCAGCAGCGTGATCGCGGGGGCGACGAACACTGAAGCTTTCTTT

v_call: TRBV5-6
d_call: .
j_call: TRBJ1-1
cdr3_length: 11
clone_size: .
cdr3_aa: CASRGGTEAFF
cdr3_nt: TGTGCCAGCCGGGGAGGAACTGAAGCTTTCTTT

v_call: TRBV27
d_call: .
j_call: TRBJ2-7
cdr3_length: 14
clone_size: .
cdr3_aa: CASSTWTVPDEQYF
cdr3_nt: TGTGCCAGCAGTACATGGACAGTGCCGGACGAGCAGTACTTC

v_call: TRBV28
d_call: TRBD1
j_call: TRBJ1-1
cdr3_length: 15
clone_size: .
cdr3_aa: CASSPPGQRGAEAFF
cdr3_nt: TGTGCCAGCAGTCCGCCGGGACAGCGGGGGGCTGAAGCTTTCTTT

v_call: TRBV28
d_call: TRBD1
j_call: TRBJ1-2
cdr3_length: 16
clone_size: .
cdr3_aa: CASSFPLGYRGGGYTF
cdr3_nt: TGTGCCAGCAGTTTTCCCCTAGGCTACAGGGGGGGTGGCTACACCTTC

v_call: TRBV7-9
d_call: .
j_call: TRBJ1-2
cdr3_length: 13
clone_size: few
cdr3_aa: CASSSQGIRGYTF
cdr3_nt: TGTGCCAGCAGCTCCCAGGGGATTAGGGGCTACACCTTC